This T cell receptor (beta chain) was obtained from a study of monozygotic twins with inflammatory bowel disease. Study observations and caveats: Repertoire similarity was not found to differ between concordant and discordant twins, possibly from limited power. In the analysis, different T cell subtypes could not be told apart. Sharing of clonotypes with others was lower in IBD patients than in healthy twins, and this was especially so with disease activity. Healthy co-twins, by inverse Simpson, had higher TCRbeta diversity than their siblings with IBD.

Germline-derived CDR1 and CDR2 are DFQATT and SNEGSKA (reference sequence). The CDR3 is 14 amino acids. After re-calling the 5' RACE reads, TCRdb lists one entry per CDR3 protein, DNA absent. The sample's table shows over 350,000 distinct CDR3 sequences. Concerning this clonotype: As yet, its antigen is unknown.

The chain combines TRBV20-1 with TRBJ1-2. The source is a human donor with ulcerative colitis or Crohn's disease, or a healthy co-twin of an affected twin (not recorded which). Source material: blood. The CDR3 here is CSAREGRGDFGYTF.